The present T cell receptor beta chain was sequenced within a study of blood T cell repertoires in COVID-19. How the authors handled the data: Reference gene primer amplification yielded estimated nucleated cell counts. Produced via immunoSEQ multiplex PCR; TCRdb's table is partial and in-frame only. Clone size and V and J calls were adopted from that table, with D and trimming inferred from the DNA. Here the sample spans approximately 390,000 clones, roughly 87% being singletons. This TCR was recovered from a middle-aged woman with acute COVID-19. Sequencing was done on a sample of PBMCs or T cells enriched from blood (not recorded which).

In DNA form, the CDR3 reads TGTGCCATCAAGATAGCCGGGACAGGATTCAGTGAAGCTTTCTTT. Protein: CAIKIAGTGFSEAFF. This chain joins TRBV28 and TRBJ1-1; 8 nucleotides match TRBD1. Germline lookup yields CDR1 MDHEN and CDR2 SYDVKM. V lost 10 bases and J lost 7; bases outside the gene matches: 17. The length of the CDR3 is 15 residues.